Below are 31 T cell receptor beta chains sequenced from a single sample in a study of OX40 agonist ivuxolimab in advanced cancers. Data came from immunoSEQ multiplex PCR; TCRdb stores just in-frame clones and leaves some out. The table shows about 73,000 clones, with about 88% occurring only once. This specimen consisted of CD4+ or CD8+ T cells sorted from blood, obtained in a trial of the OX40 agonist ivuxolimab. All receptors come from an adult with an advanced solid tumor such as melanoma, head and neck, liver or kidney cancer.

The chain links TRBV5-8 to TRBJ2-1; maybe TRBD1 (6 bases). With 0 bases removed from V and 2 bases from J, the gap between germline ends came to 9 bases. Germline V CDR1 and CDR2: SGHTS, YDEGEE. The CDR3 runs to 15 residues. CDR3 sequence: CASSLGRTAYNEQFF. CDR3 sequence (DNA): TGTGCCAGCAGCTTGGGGAGGACAGCCTACAATGAGCAGTTCTTC.

This chain joins TRBV5-6 and TRBJ1-4; D is unresolved. V was clipped by 7 bases and J by 4 bases, with 14 bases between them. The CDR3 contains 14 residues. Germline assignment: CDR1 SGHDT and CDR2 YYEEEE. CDR3 residues: CASLRRRINEKLFF. In DNA, the CDR3 is TGTGCCAGCCTCCGGAGACGGATTAATGAAAAACTGTTTTTT.

This chain joins TRBV10-3 and TRBJ1-1; D unclear. This CDR3 comprises 13 residues. V shed 8 bases and J shed 0 bases, with 10 bases lying between them. In germline, CDR1 is ENHRY, CDR2 SYGVKD. The DNA for the CDR3 is TGTGCCATCGCGAGTACAATGAACACTGAAGCTTTCTTT. Amino acid sequence: CAIASTMNTEAFF.

V usage is TRBV6-5 and J usage is TRBJ1-2; TRBD1 matches 7 bases. J gave up 3 bases and V 6 bases, and 7 bases lay outside the gene matches. The CDR3 has 14 residues. The germline CDR1 and CDR2 sequences are MNHEY and SVGAGI. CDR3 residues: CASSPTGVHYGYTF. The DNA for the CDR3 is TGTGCCAGCAGCCCAACAGGGGTGCACTATGGCTACACCTTC.

This chain links TRBV2 with TRBJ2-7, with 9 positions matching TRBD1. The CDR3 runs 15 residues. Germline-derived CDR1 and CDR2 are SNHLY and FYNNEI. Unmatched junction bases numbered 9, after V lost 6 bases and J lost 3 bases. CDR3 in DNA: TGTGCCAGCAGCGTAACAGGGGGCTTTCTCTACGAGCAGTACTTC. The encoded protein is CASSVTGGFLYEQYF.

This chain links TRBV5-1 with TRBJ2-3; D not resolved. The ends were cut back, 7 bases at V and 4 bases at J, with 19 bases in the middle. Germline lookup yields CDR1 SGHRS and CDR2 YFSETQ. CDR3 length equals 15 residues. The CDR3 spells CASAVSLGFPDTQYF. The CDR3, as DNA: TGCGCCAGCGCAGTATCATTGGGGTTCCCAGATACGCAGTATTTT.

The chain uses TRBV9 and TRBJ2-7; a weak D match, TRBD2 (5 bases). Trimming left V 3 bases short and J 2 bases short, with 12 bases between. The CDR3 has 14 amino acids. Germline values: CDR1 SGDLS, CDR2 YYNGEE. The CDR3 bases are TGTGCCAGCAGCGCAACCCTCGGGGCCTACGAGCAGTACTTC. This encodes CASSATLGAYEQYF.

The chain links TRBV18 to TRBJ1-4; TRBD1 matches at 11 bases. Trimming took 3 bases from V and 8 from J; bases not matched to a gene: 8. The CDR3 loop spans 16 amino acids. Germline CDR1 is KGHSH and CDR2 is LQKENI. The DNA for the CDR3 is TGTGCCAGCTCACCCCTTACCGGGACAGGGGGGGAAAAACTGTTTTTT. Its protein product is CASSPLTGTGGEKLFF.

The chain has TRBV18 and TRBJ1-1, with D hard to call. Looked up from germline, CDR1 is KGHSH and CDR2 is LQKENI. Deletions cut 1 base from V and 1 base from J, with 1 base between. There are 12 residues in the CDR3. CDR3 in amino acids: CASSPQNTEAFF. For the CDR3, the DNA is TGTGCCAGCTCACCACAGAACACTGAAGCTTTCTTT.

This sequence joins TRBV30 and TRBJ1-2, with TRBD1 matching over 11 bases. Losses at the gene ends were 2 bases for V and 7 bases for J; bases not matched to a gene: 9. From germline, CDR1 is GTSNPN and CDR2 SVGIG (reference sequence). The CDR3 contains 15 residues. CDR3 protein: CAWSLLAGTGGGYTF. CDR3 bases: TGTGCCTGGAGTTTATTAGCCGGGACAGGGGGTGGCTACACCTTC.

The J gene is TRBJ1-1, the V gene TRBV13; 8 nucleotides agree with TRBD1. Looked up from germline, CDR1 is PRHDT and CDR2 is FYEKMQ (reference sequence). Germline trimming cut 5 bases from V and 6 bases from J; bases unmatched to any gene: 5. The CDR3 contains 13 residues. CDR3 in DNA: TGTGCCAGCAGCCTCGACAGGGGTGCTGAAGCTTTCTTT. This sequence encodes CASSLDRGAEAFF.

This chain links TRBV10-3 with TRBJ2-7; 11 bases match TRBD1. The CDR3 length is 14 residues. The ends lost 10 bases at V and 0 bases at J; junction bases unmatched: 5. CDR1 and CDR2 from the germline V gene are ENHRY and SYGVKD. CDR3: CANSGTGGSYEQYF. The CDR3 bases are TGTGCCAATTCCGGGACAGGGGGCTCCTACGAGCAGTACTTC.

V is TRBV6-1 and J is TRBJ1-1; TRBD1 matches 7 bases. With 2 bases clipped from V and 2 bases from J, the junction kept 5 bases outside the gene matches. Germline assignment: CDR1 MNHNS and CDR2 SASEGT. CDR3 length equals 15 residues. The CDR3 DNA reads TGTGCCAGCAGTGAAATCGCAGGGGGAAACACTGAAGCTTTCTTT. It yields the protein CASSEIAGGNTEAFF.

This chain joins TRBV6-6 and TRBJ1-1, with D unresolved. Trimming removed 0 bases from V and 3 bases from J, with 11 bases in between. Germline V CDR1 and CDR2: MNHNY, SVGAGI (reference sequence). The CDR3 consists of 15 residues. The CDR3 bases are TGTGCCAGCAGTTACTCGTCCGGTGGGGACACTGAAGCTTTCTTT. Its translation: CASSYSSGGDTEAFF.

V and J are TRBV5-1 and TRBJ1-4; D is perhaps TRBD1 (5 bases). Germline values: CDR1 SGHRS, CDR2 YFSETQ. The CDR3 length is 15 residues. V lost 0 bases, J lost 4 bases, and 10 bases lay in between. In DNA form, the CDR3 reads TGCGCCAGCAGCTTGGTTGGGGGGTATAATGAAAAACTGTTTTTT. Encoded protein: CASSLVGGYNEKLFF.

The V and J genes are TRBV4-3 and TRBJ2-1; the D gene is possibly TRBD2 (5 bases). Germline lookup yields CDR1 LGHNA and CDR2 YSLEER. There are 14 residues in the CDR3. Trimming removed 4 bases at V and 3 bases at J, with 10 bases between. The CDR3 sequence: CASSRDSDYNEQFF. CDR3 sequence (DNA): TGCGCCAGCAGCCGTGATAGCGACTACAATGAGCAGTTCTTC.

This clone occurred a few times. This chain joins TRBV27 and TRBJ2-7, with D maybe TRBD1 (6 bases). Per the germline V gene, CDR1 is MNHEY and CDR2 is SMNVEV (reference sequence). CDR3 size: 15 residues. Trimming removed 3 bases at V and 1 base at J, with 13 bases between. For the CDR3, the DNA is TGTGCCAGCAGTTTTCGGACAGTTGAGTCCTACGAGCAGTACTTC. It is translated as CASSFRTVESYEQYF.

This clone was detected only a few times. This chain connects TRBV5-1 to TRBJ1-2; 8 bases line up with TRBD1. Germline lookup yields CDR1 SGHRS and CDR2 YFSETQ. Trimming removed 6 bases from V and 2 bases from J; junction bases left unmatched: 6. The length of the CDR3 is 14 residues. The DNA of the CDR3 is TGCGCCAGCACCATAGGGACAGGAAACTATGGCTACACCTTC. The encoded protein is CASTIGTGNYGYTF.

The chain uses TRBV18 and TRBJ1-3; no clear D gene. CDR3 length equals 15 residues. CDR1 and CDR2 (germline): KGHSH, LQKENI. V dropped 3 bases and J dropped 0 bases, with 9 bases sitting between them. The CDR3 nucleotides read TGTGCCAGCTCACCGGACGGATACTCTGGAAACACCATATATTTT. Its translation: CASSPDGYSGNTIYF.

V usage is TRBV7-9 and J usage is TRBJ2-5; D uncertain. Per the germline V gene, CDR1 is SEHNR and CDR2 is FQNEAQ (reference sequence). V was shortened by 4 bases and J by 1 base, with 1 base between the two germline ends. The CDR3 spans 11 residues. This CDR3 reads CASSSQETQYF. The CDR3 DNA is TGTGCCAGCAGCTCCCAAGAGACCCAGTACTTC.

The rearrangement uses TRBV11-3 and TRBJ2-1, with TRBD2 matching over 8 bases. J lost 0 bases, V lost 0 bases, and 13 bases had no gene match. Germline V gene lookup returns CDR1 SGHNT and CDR2 YENEEA. The CDR3 is 20 amino acids. The CDR3 here is CASSLEIAQREPASYNEQFF. CDR3 DNA: TGTGCCAGCAGCTTAGAAATTGCCCAGCGGGAGCCTGCCTCCTACAATGAGCAGTTCTTC.

The rearrangement joins TRBV6-5 to TRBJ1-1; 8 bases align to TRBD1. Germline V gene sequence: CDR1 MNHEY, CDR2 SVGAGI. Trimming at V came to 5 bases and at J to 10 bases, leaving 3 bases not matched to a gene. This CDR3 region has 11 residues. CDR3 residues: CASSGDRTAFF. DNA of the CDR3: TGTGCCAGCAGTGGGGACAGGACAGCTTTCTTT.

This clone was seen only once. The V gene is TRBV5-4, the J gene TRBJ1-6; D is unclear. This CDR3 region has 17 residues. Germline CDR1 is SGHNT and CDR2 is YYREEE (reference sequence). Trimming took 3 bases from V and 4 from J, leaving 17 bases between them. The CDR3 region is CASSWSPGRLYNSPLHF. The CDR3 bases are TGTGCCAGCAGCTGGAGCCCAGGTCGGTTATATAATTCACCCCTCCACTTT.

The rearrangement uses TRBV18 and TRBJ2-1, with TRBD1 matching over 10 bases. Germline V lookup: CDR1 KGHSH, CDR2 LQKENI. There are 15 residues in the CDR3. Germline trimming cut 4 bases from V and 3 bases from J; bases unmatched to any gene: 3. This chain's CDR3 is CASSQGQGIYNEQFF. The CDR3 bases are TGTGCCAGCTCACAGGGACAGGGGATCTACAATGAGCAGTTCTTC.

The chain employs TRBV4-2 and TRBJ2-5, with 12 bases lining up with TRBD2. Germline CDR1 and CDR2: LGHNA and YNFKEQ. This CDR3 spans 18 amino acids. V shed 1 base and J 4 bases; nucleotides not matched to a gene: 10. This CDR3 is CASSQGLAGVRVTETQYF. For the CDR3, the DNA is TGTGCCAGCAGCCAAGGACTAGCGGGAGTAAGAGTGACAGAGACCCAGTACTTC.

In this sample, this clone turned up a few times. J is TRBJ2-1 and V is TRBV4-2; 7 bases agree with TRBD1. The J segment lost 6 bases and the V segment lost 5 bases, leaving 16 bases of the junction unmatched. The CDR3 runs 17 residues. CDR1 is LGHNA and CDR2 is YNFKEQ in the germline V gene. CDR3 nucleotides: TGTGCCAGCAGCTTAGCCGGGACAGTCCAGGGGCTCAATGAGCAGTTCTTC. Its protein is CASSLAGTVQGLNEQFF.

The V call is TRBV9, the J call TRBJ2-3, with a weak D call TRBD1 (5 bases). The length of the CDR3 is 16 residues. Trimming cost V 3 bases and J 5 bases, with 19 bases left between them. CDR1 SGDLS and CDR2 YYNGEE come from the germline V gene. Here the CDR3 DNA reads TGTGCCAGCAGCGCAGGCTGGGCAGGGCTAGGAGATACGCAGTATTTT. Amino acids: CASSAGWAGLGDTQYF.

The rearrangement uses TRBV27 and TRBJ2-1; D remains ambiguous. Germline V gene data show CDR1 as MNHEY and CDR2 as SMNVEV (reference sequence). V was pared by 0 bases and J by 7 bases, with 7 bases between. The CDR3 runs 13 residues. As DNA, the CDR3 is TGTGCCAGCAGTTTATCTACCCGGAATGAGCAGTTCTTC. Its translation: CASSLSTRNEQFF.

The chain has TRBV27 and TRBJ1-2, with 7 bases identical to TRBD1. This CDR3 is built from 15 residues. The V and J ends lost 2 bases and 5 bases, in that order; junction bases with no gene match: 8. In germline, CDR1 is MNHEY, CDR2 SMNVEV (reference sequence). CDR3 protein: CASSLEGRDRYGYTF. CDR3 bases: TGTGCCAGCAGTTTAGAAGGACGGGACAGATATGGCTACACCTTC.

This sequence joins TRBV6-5 and TRBJ1-1; D remains ambiguous. The CDR3 spans 13 residues. Germline CDR1 and CDR2: MNHEY and SVGAGI. V lost 5 bases and J 3 bases, leaving 10 bases between the germline ends. The CDR3 spells CASSQTRDTEAFF. The DNA of the CDR3 is TGTGCCAGCAGTCAAACACGGGACACTGAAGCTTTCTTT.

The V gene is TRBV21-1, the J gene TRBJ1-4; no DNA check was done on the table's D call, TRBD1. TRBV21-1 is a listed pseudogene. This CDR3 is built from 14 residues. The CDR3 loop reads CASSMCRPPFKLFF. CDR3 DNA: TGTGCCAGCAGCATGTGCAGGCCGCCCTTTAAACTGTTTTTT.